This T cell receptor (beta chain) came from a study of blood T cell repertoires in COVID-19 (TCRdb year 2020). Some background on the complete study: Samples from collaborators originated in the United States, Italy and Spain and spanned both the acute and convalescent phases of COVID-19. The prospective study material was composed of cDNA or gDNA derived from T cells, B-cell-depleted T cells, or PBMCs. The dataset comprised deeply sampled blood TCRbeta repertoires from subjects exposed to, actively infected with, or recovered from COVID-19. A freely available public database, intended as a resource for researchers studying the immune response to SARS-CoV-2, is where the repertoires were released. The samples were drawn from two sources: the first 160 participants of the ongoing ImmuneRACE study, and fewer than 1,500 subjects contributed by 6 global collaborators. Nearly every sample came with metadata listing a de-identified subject ID, COVID-19 status, age in years and sex. HLA class I and class II types, where available, came from metadata supplied by the sample provider rather than from assay-based typing. Overall results and qualifications from the work: Clinical and demographic metadata were provided uncurated, with the amount varying by source and participant.

One collaborating source in Seattle enrolled patients during active infection and followed them longitudinally through the course of disease. The collaborating institutions used their own protocols to collect whole blood in K2EDTA tubes. For TCRbeta analysis, collaborators shipped samples in one of three forms: frozen whole blood, isolated PBMCs, or DNA extracted from either of those sample types. The immunoSEQ Assay, a bias-controlled multiplex PCR, was used to amplify TCRbeta CDR3 regions from genomic DNA. As for how the authors treated the data: Within the assay, amplification of reference gene primers was used to estimate how many nucleated cells each sample contained. To quantify the absolute abundance of each unique TCRbeta CDR3 rearrangement, sequence reads were collapsed and filtered. For each sample, productive Simpson clonality was calculated by taking the square root of Simpson's diversity index across productive rearrangements. The table was pulled from immuneACCESS by TCRdb, which kept in-frame rearrangements only. Such tables lose some clones; where checked, under half of the loss comes from unresolved V genes, and the rest has no known cause. V, J and clone size are taken as reported in that table, and D and trimming were inferred from the DNA itself. In all, the sample holds over 55,000 clones, and around 83% of those were seen once. Roughly 10% of the sample comes from the top ten.

To note about this clone: The antigen this receptor binds is unknown. No per-base quality is available; no much larger clone lies one base away.

The CDR3 goes from the cysteine to the phenylalanine over 15 residues. This entry keeps only the CDR3 DNA: 45 bases, framed from base 1. Trimming at the junction amounts to 0 bases on V and 8 bases on J, and the germline ends lie 13 bases apart. CDR1 LNHNV and CDR2 YYDKDF are derived from the germline V gene (reference sequence). The TCR was taken from a man between 50 and 59 years old with COVID-19, enrolled during active disease. Sequenced sample: peripheral blood. The chain joins TRBV15 to TRBJ1-4; tentative D gene TRBD1, with 5 bases matching. The CDR3 amino acid sequence is: CATSRDRYSGEKLFF. Here is the DNA: TGTGCCACCAGCAGAGACAGGTACTCAGGGGAAAAACTGTTTTTT. Beyond the CDR3, the reference TRBV15 and TRBJ1-4 genes provide the residues; the full variable domain reads: DAMVIQNPRYQVTQFGKPVTLSCSQTLNHNVMYWYQQKSSQAPKLLFHYYDKDFNNEADTPDNFQSRRPNTSFCFLDIRSPGLGDTAMYLCATSRDRYSGEKLFFGSGTQLSVL.